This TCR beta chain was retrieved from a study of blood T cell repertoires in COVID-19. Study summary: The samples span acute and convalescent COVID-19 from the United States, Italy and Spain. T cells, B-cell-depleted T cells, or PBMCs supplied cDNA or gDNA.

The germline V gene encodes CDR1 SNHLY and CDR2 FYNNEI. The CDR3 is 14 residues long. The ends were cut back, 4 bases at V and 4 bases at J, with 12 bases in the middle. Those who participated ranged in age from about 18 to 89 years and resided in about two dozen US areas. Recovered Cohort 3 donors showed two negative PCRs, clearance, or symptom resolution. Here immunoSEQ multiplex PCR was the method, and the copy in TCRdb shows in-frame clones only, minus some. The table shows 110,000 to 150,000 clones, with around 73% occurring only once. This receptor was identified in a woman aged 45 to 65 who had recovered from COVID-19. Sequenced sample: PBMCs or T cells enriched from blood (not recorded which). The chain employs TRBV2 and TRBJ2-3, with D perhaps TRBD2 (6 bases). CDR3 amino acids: CASSVAESPDTQYF. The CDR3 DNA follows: TGTGCCAGCAGTGTAGCGGAGAGCCCAGATACGCAGTATTTT.